The rows below give T cell receptor beta chains drawn from one sample of a study of T cells in Graves' hyperthyroidism and ophthalmopathy. A single record per CDR3 protein comes from TCRdb applying MiXCR to the multiplex PCR reads. The table records approximately 610,000 distinct CDR3 sequences, approximately 15% of them present only once. Sequencing input: blood. The origin of the receptors is a woman aged 18-29 years with Graves' hyperthyroidism. Each CDR3 is given with its conserved first and last residue. Each record gives: D gene, V gene, J gene, clone size, CDR3 protein, CDR3 DNA. The D gene is left open where the match is weak. Rows give clone size only sometimes, using once, few, many, or a class for an expanded clone.

TRBD2	TRBV13	TRBJ2-7	many	CASSFEGLAGSYEQYF	TGTGCCAGCAGCTTCGAAGGACTAGCGGGCTCCTACGAGCAGTACTTC
NA	TRBV5-8	TRBJ1-1	NA	CASSLFGGQATEAFF	TGTGCCAGCAGCTTGTTTGGGGGGCAGGCGACTGAAGCTTTCTTT
TRBD2	TRBV6-4	TRBJ2-5	many	CASSESSGAETQYF	TGTGCCAGCAGTGAGTCTAGCGGGGCGGAGACCCAGTACTTC
NA	TRBV7-8	TRBJ2-3	few	CASSFRKGRGPPDTQYF	TGTGCCAGCAGCTTTCGAAAGGGGCGGGGGCCGCCGGATACGCAGTATTTT
NA	TRBV24-1	TRBJ1-6	few	CATSDSRGGYNSPLHF	TGTGCCACCAGTGATTCCCGGGGCGGCTATAATTCACCCCTCCACTTT
TRBD2	TRBV29-1	TRBJ2-1	few	CSVDRLAGGLEQFF	TGCAGCGTTGACCGCCTAGCGGGGGGCCTGGAGCAGTTCTTC
NA	TRBV27	TRBJ1-1	NA	CASRIRGEAFF	TGTGCCAGCAGGATCAGGGGCGAAGCTTTCTTT
NA	TRBV24-1	TRBJ1-2	NA	CATSDQDNPPDGYTF	TGTGCCACCAGTGACCAGGACAACCCCCCGGATGGCTACACCTTC
TRBD2	TRBV20-1	TRBJ2-7	few	CSAVTSGSYGEQYF	TGCAGTGCGGTTACTAGCGGGAGCTATGGCGAGCAGTACTTC
NA	TRBV6-1	TRBJ2-3	many	CASSPVRTESTDTQYF	TGTGCCAGCAGTCCCGTCCGGACAGAAAGCACAGATACGCAGTATTTT
NA	TRBV19	TRBJ2-5	few	CASSHQGSQETQYF	TGTGCCAGTAGCCACCAGGGATCCCAAGAGACCCAGTACTTC
NA	TRBV20-1	TRBJ1-6	many	CSARVQGNSPLHF	TGCAGTGCTAGAGTACAGGGCAATTCACCCCTCCACTTT
TRBD2	TRBV5-1	TRBJ2-7	many	CASSPGLAGGPYEQYF	TGCGCCAGCAGCCCGGGACTAGCGGGAGGGCCTTACGAGCAGTACTTC
NA	TRBV3-1	TRBJ1-2	few	CASSQQEGRDYGYTF	TGTGCCAGCAGCCAACAGGAGGGTAGGGACTATGGCTACACCTTC
TRBD1	TRBV6-5	TRBJ1-1	NA	CASSYLPGQGVNTEAFF	TGTGCCAGCAGTTACCTCCCGGGACAGGGGGTGAACACTGAAGCTTTCTTT
NA	TRBV5-1	TRBJ2-6	few	CASSSWVVSGANVLTF	TGCGCCAGCAGCTCCTGGGTGGTCTCTGGGGCCAACGTCCTGACTTTC
NA	TRBV11-2	TRBJ2-1	many	CASSLGVVNEQFF	TGTGCCAGCAGCCTGGGAGTTGTGAATGAGCAGTTCTTC
NA	TRBV11-1	TRBJ2-1	many	CASSLDFWTSSYNEQFF	TGTGCCAGCAGCTTAGACTTTTGGACCAGCTCCTACAATGAGCAGTTCTTC
TRBD2	TRBV18	TRBJ2-1	few	CASSPPLGTSSYNEQFF	TGTGCCAGCTCACCACCCCTCGGGACTAGCTCCTACAATGAGCAGTTCTTC
TRBD2	TRBV12-3/TRBV12-4	TRBJ2-3	many	CASSLQRGHTDTQYF	TGTGCCAGCAGTTTACAGCGGGGGCACACAGATACGCAGTATTTT
TRBD1	TRBV7-8	TRBJ2-1	many	CASNEDRAGSYNEQFF	TGTGCCAGCAACGAGGACAGGGCGGGATCCTACAATGAGCAGTTCTTC
NA	TRBV5-1	TRBJ1-4	many	CASSSTANEKLFF	TGCGCCAGCAGCAGTACCGCTAATGAAAAACTGTTTTTT
NA	TRBV29-1	TRBJ2-1	few	CSVEDPPLTRNEQFF	TGCAGCGTTGAAGACCCCCCATTGACAAGGAATGAGCAGTTCTTC
NA	TRBV18	TRBJ1-1	many	CASSDTQDTEAFF	TGTGCCAGCTCAGATACCCAGGACACTGAAGCTTTCTTT
NA	TRBV2	TRBJ2-1	many	CASSPGRNYNEQFF	TGTGCCAGCAGTCCGGGACGAAACTACAATGAGCAGTTCTTC
TRBD2	TRBV11-2	TRBJ2-1	many	CASSSIVPWSGGALPYNEQFF	TGTGCCAGCAGCTCAATAGTGCCCTGGAGCGGGGGGGCCCTTCCCTACAATGAGCAGTTCTTC
NA	TRBV18	TRBJ2-7	many	CASSPPGSEQYF	TGTGCCAGCTCACCACCAGGGAGCGAGCAGTACTTC
TRBD2	TRBV5-6	TRBJ2-5	many	CASSLGGLAGQETQYF	TGTGCCAGCAGCTTGGGGGGGCTAGCGGGGCAAGAGACCCAGTACTTC
NA	TRBV24-1	TRBJ2-2	NA	CATSGTVSSTGELFF	TGTGCCACCAGTGGGACAGTGTCTTCCACCGGGGAGCTGTTTTTT
NA	TRBV12-5	TRBJ2-7	many	CASGLKGLSYEQYF	TGTGCTAGTGGTTTGAAAGGGCTCTCCTACGAGCAGTACTTC
NA	TRBV5-1	TRBJ1-1	many	CASSVLMNTEAFF	TGCGCCAGCAGCGTCCTAATGAACACTGAAGCTTTCTTT
TRBD2	TRBV5-1	TRBJ2-1	NA	CASSSGLAGPSLDEQFF	TGCGCCAGCAGCTCGGGACTAGCGGGGCCATCCCTCGATGAGCAGTTCTTC
NA	TRBV7-9	TRBJ1-4	few	CASSRDSIEKLFF	TGTGCCAGCAGCCGAGACTCAATTGAAAAACTGTTTTTT
NA	TRBV19	TRBJ1-5	NA	CASTLGGSGQPQHF	TGTGCCAGTACCCTCGGGGGGTCGGGTCAGCCCCAGCATTTT
NA	TRBV6-5	TRBJ2-2	many	CASSYSRVSGELFF	TGTGCCAGCAGTTACTCGAGGGTTTCCGGGGAGCTGTTTTTT
NA	TRBV10-3	TRBJ1-1	many	CAINSPLTGTEAFF	TGTGCCATCAACTCCCCCTTAACAGGAACCGAAGCTTTCTTT
NA	TRBV12-3/TRBV12-4	TRBJ1-2	NA	CASRSTSGHTF	TGTGCCAGCAGGTCGACAAGCGGCCACACCTTC
NA	TRBV6-2/TRBV6-3	TRBJ2-4	few	CASSKTERKNIQYF	TGTGCCAGCAGTAAGACGGAACGTAAAAACATTCAGTACTTC
NA	TRBV7-9	TRBJ2-1	many	CASSYRPISSYNEQFF	TGTGCCAGCAGCTATAGGCCTATCAGCTCCTACAATGAGCAGTTCTTC
NA	TRBV11-2	TRBJ2-5	many	CASSTSAVPAETQYF	TGTGCCAGCAGCACCAGCGCGGTCCCGGCAGAGACCCAGTACTTC
NA	TRBV20-1	TRBJ1-2	NA	CSARPGGAVGYTF	TGCAGTGCTAGACCGGGGGGCGCGGTTGGCTACACCTTC
NA	TRBV4-1	TRBJ2-1	few	CASSQESDRTYNEQFF	TGCGCCAGCAGCCAAGAGTCGGACAGAACCTACAATGAGCAGTTCTTC
NA	TRBV6-1	TRBJ2-5	many	CASSESGGAGETQYF	TGTGCCAGCAGTGAGTCAGGAGGGGCAGGAGAGACCCAGTACTTC
NA	TRBV11-3	TRBJ2-3	many	CASSFSRDADTQYF	TGTGCCAGCAGCTTTTCTCGTGACGCAGATACGCAGTATTTT
NA	TRBV27	TRBJ2-3	few	CASSLAFSDTQYF	TGTGCCAGCAGTTTAGCATTTTCAGATACGCAGTATTTT
NA	TRBV6-1	TRBJ1-3	NA	CASSEFGAPPFDTIYF	TGTGCCAGCAGTGAATTTGGGGCCCCACCGTTTGACACCATATATTTT
TRBD2	TRBV11-2	TRBJ2-7	NA	CASSFRASGSYEQYF	TGTGCCAGCAGCTTTCGTGCTAGCGGGAGTTACGAGCAGTACTTC
TRBD1	TRBV20-1	TRBJ2-2	few	CSASGTDSGELFF	TGCAGTGCTAGTGGGACAGACTCCGGGGAGCTGTTTTTT
NA	TRBV20-1	TRBJ1-2	many	CSARDLDYGYTF	TGCAGTGCTAGAGATTTGGACTATGGCTACACCTTC
NA	TRBV18	TRBJ1-4	few	CASSPYLRGEKLFF	TGTGCCAGCTCACCCTACTTGAGGGGGGAAAAACTGTTTTTT
NA	TRBV5-6	TRBJ1-2	NA	CASSLLTRGYTF	TGTGCCAGCAGCTTGTTGACACGTGGCTACACCTTC